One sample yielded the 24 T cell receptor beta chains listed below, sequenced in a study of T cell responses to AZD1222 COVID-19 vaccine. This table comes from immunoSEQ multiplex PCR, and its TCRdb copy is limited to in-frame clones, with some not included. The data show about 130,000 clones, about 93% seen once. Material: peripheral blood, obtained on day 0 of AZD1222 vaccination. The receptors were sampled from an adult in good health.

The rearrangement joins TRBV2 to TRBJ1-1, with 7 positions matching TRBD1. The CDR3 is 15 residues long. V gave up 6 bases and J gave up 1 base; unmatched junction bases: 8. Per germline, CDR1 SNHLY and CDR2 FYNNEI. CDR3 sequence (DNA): TGTGCCAGCAGATGGGACAGCCTAAAGAACACTGAAGCTTTCTTT. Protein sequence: CASRWDSLKNTEAFF. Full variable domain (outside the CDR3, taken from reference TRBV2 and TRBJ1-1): EPEVTQTPSHQVTQMGQEVILRCVPISNHLYFYWYRQILGQKVEFLVSFYNNEISEKSEIFDDQFSVERPDGSNFTLKIRSTKLEDSAMYFCASRWDSLKNTEAFFGQGTRLTVV.

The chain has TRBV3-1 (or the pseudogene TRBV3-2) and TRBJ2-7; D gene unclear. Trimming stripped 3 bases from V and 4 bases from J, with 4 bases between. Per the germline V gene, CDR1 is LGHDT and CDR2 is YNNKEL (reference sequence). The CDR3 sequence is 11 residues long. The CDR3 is CASSQGYEQYF. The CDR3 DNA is TGTGCCAGCAGCCAGGGGTACGAGCAGTACTTC.

This CDR3 is CAISRAAYNSPLHF. CDR3 in DNA: TGTGCCATCAGTCGGGCGGCCTATAATTCACCCCTCCACTTT. V and J are TRBV10-3 and TRBJ1-6; D gene uncertain. CDR1 and CDR2 from the germline V gene are ENHRY and SYGVKD. The CDR3 consists of 14 residues. Trimming cost V 5 bases and J 2 bases, with 7 bases left between them.

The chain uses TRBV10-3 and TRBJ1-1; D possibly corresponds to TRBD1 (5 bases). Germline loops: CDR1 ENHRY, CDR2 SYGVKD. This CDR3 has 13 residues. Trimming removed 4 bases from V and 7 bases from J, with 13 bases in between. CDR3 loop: CAISGGTDLEAFF. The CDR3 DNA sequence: TGTGCCATCAGTGGTGGGACCGACCTTGAAGCTTTCTTT.

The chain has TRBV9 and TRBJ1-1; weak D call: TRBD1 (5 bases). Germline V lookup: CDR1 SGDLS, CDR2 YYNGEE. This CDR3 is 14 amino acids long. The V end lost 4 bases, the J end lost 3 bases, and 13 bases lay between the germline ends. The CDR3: CASSRGEGYTEAFF. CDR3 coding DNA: TGTGCCAGCAGCAGGGGAGAGGGATACACTGAAGCTTTCTTT. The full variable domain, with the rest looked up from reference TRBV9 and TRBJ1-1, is DSGVTQTPKHLITATGQRVTLRCSPRSGDLSVYWYQQSLDQGLQFLIQYYNGEERAKGNILERFSAQQFPDLHSELNLSSLELGDSALYFCASSRGEGYTEAFFGQGTRLTVV.

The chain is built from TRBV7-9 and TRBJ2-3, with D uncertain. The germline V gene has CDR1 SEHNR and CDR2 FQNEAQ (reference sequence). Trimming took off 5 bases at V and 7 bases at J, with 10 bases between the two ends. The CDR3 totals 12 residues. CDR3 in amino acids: CASSPKGNTQYF. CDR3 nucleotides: TGTGCCAGCAGCCCCAAGGGTAATACGCAGTATTTT. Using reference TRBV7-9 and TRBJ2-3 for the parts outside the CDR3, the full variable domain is DTGVSQNPRHKITKRGQNVTFRCDPISEHNRLYWYRQTLGQGPEFLTYFQNEAQLEKSRLLSDRFSAERPKGSFSTLEIQRTEQGDSAMYLCASSPKGNTQYFGPGTRLTVL.

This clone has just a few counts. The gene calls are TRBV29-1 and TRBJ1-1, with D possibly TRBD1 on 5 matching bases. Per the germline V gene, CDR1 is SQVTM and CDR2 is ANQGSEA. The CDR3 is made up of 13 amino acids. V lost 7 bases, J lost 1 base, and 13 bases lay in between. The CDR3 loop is CSARRDGNTEAFF. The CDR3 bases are TGCAGCGCACGACGGGACGGGAACACTGAAGCTTTCTTT.

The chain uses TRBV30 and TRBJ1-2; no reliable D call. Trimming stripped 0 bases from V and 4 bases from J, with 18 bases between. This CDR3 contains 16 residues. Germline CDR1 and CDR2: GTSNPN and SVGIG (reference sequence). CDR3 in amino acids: CAWSVPGASLVYGYTF. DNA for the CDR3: TGTGCCTGGAGTGTACCAGGTGCCTCACTGGTCTATGGCTACACCTTC.

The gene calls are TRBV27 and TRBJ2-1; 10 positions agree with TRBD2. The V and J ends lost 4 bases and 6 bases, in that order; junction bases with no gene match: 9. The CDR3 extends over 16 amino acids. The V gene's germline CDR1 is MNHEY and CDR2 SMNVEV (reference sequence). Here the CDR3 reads CASSSQLAGISNEQFF. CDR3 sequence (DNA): TGTGCCAGCAGTTCCCAACTAGCGGGAATATCCAATGAGCAGTTCTTC.

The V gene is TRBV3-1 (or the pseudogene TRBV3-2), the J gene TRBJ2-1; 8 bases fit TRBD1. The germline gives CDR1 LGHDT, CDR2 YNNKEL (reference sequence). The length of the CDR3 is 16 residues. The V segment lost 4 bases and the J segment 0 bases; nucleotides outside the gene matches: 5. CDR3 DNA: TGTGCCAGCAGCCCCCCGACAGGGGCCTCCTACAATGAGCAGTTCTTC. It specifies CASSPPTGASYNEQFF.

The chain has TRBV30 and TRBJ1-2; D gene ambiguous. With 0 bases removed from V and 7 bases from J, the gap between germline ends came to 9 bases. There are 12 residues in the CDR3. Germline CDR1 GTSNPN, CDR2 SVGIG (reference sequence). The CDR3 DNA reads TGTGCCTGGAGTGTACAAGGTTTTGGCTACACCTTC. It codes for CAWSVQGFGYTF.

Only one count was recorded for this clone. The CDR3 sequence is CASSQDGQSPYEQYF. The CDR3 bases are TGTGCCAGCAGCCAAGATGGCCAGTCTCCCTACGAGCAGTACTTC. J is TRBJ2-7 and V is TRBV3-1 (or the pseudogene TRBV3-2); no reliable D call. Germline loops: CDR1 LGHDT, CDR2 YNNKEL (reference sequence). This CDR3 has 15 residues. Between the trimmed V and J ends, which lost 0 bases and 2 bases, there was a span of 11 bases.

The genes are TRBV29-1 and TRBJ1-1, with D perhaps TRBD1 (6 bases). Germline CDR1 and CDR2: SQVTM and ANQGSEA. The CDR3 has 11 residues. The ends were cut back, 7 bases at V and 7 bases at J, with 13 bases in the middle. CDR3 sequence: CSARDTVEAFF. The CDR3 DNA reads TGCAGCGCCCGGGACACCGTTGAAGCTTTCTTT.

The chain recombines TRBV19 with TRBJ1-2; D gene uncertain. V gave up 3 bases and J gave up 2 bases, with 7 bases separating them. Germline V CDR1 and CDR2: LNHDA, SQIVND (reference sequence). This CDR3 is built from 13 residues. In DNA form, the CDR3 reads TGTGCCAGTAGTATGGCTCCGAACTATGGCTACACCTTC. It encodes CASSMAPNYGYTF.

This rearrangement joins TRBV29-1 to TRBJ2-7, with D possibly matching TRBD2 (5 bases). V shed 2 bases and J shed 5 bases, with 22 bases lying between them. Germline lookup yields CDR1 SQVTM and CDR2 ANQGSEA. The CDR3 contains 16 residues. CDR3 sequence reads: CSVERRSGGGFDEQYF. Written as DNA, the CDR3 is TGCAGCGTTGAAAGGAGGTCAGGCGGAGGATTTGACGAGCAGTACTTC.

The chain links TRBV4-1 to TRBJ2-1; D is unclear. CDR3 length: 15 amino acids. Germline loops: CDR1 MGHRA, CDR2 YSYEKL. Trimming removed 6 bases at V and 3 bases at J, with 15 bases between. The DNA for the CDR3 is TGCGCCAGCAGTTCTCCGCGGAGCAACTACAATGAGCAGTTCTTC. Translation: CASSSPRSNYNEQFF.

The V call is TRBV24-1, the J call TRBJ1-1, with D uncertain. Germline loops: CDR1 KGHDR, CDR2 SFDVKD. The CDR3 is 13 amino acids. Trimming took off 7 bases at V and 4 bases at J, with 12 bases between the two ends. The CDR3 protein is CATRASYSTEAFF. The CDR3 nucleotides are TGTGCCACCAGAGCTTCGTACTCCACTGAAGCTTTCTTT.

The CDR3 nucleotides are TGTGCCAGCAGCTTAAATCCGGGACAGCGGCGCGAAAAACTGTTTTTT. It yields the protein CASSLNPGQRREKLFF. The chain joins TRBV11-2 to TRBJ1-4; 7 bases fit TRBD1. CDR3 size: 16 residues. From germline, CDR1 is SGHAT and CDR2 FQNNGV. Trimming took 2 bases from V and 8 from J; bases not matched to a gene: 11.

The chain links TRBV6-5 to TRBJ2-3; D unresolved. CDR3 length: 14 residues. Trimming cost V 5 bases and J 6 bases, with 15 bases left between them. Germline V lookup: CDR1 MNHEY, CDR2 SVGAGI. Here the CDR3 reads CASSPLALRDTQYF. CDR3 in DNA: TGTGCCAGCAGTCCCCTGGCCCTCCGGGATACGCAGTATTTT.

CDR3 sequence reads: CASNMGGATEAFF. In DNA form, the CDR3 reads TGTGCCAGCAACATGGGGGGAGCCACTGAAGCTTTCTTT. This chain joins TRBV12-3 or TRBV12-4 and TRBJ1-1; TRBD1 might be the D (5 bases). This CDR3 has 13 amino acids. V was shortened by 7 bases and J by 4 bases, with 13 bases between the two germline ends.

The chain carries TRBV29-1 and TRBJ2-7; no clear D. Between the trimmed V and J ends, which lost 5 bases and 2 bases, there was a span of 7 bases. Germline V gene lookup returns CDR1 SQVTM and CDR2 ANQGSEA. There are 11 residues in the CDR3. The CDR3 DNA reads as TGCAGCGTTCTGGACGCCTACGAGCAGTACTTC. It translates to CSVLDAYEQYF.

CDR3 region: CASSLVGNNQPQHF. The CDR3 DNA is TGTGCCAGCAGTTTAGTGGGTAACAATCAGCCCCAGCATTTT. The chain links TRBV28 to TRBJ1-5; the D is unclear. V was trimmed by 2 bases and J by 3 bases, leaving 8 bases between them. The length of the CDR3 is 14 residues. Germline lookup yields CDR1 MDHEN and CDR2 SYDVKM. The full variable domain, its missing parts supplied by reference TRBV28 and TRBJ1-5, is DVKVTQSSRYLVKRTGEKVFLECVQDMDHENMFWYRQDPGLGLRLIYFSYDVKMKEKGDIPEGYSVSREKKERFSLILESASTNQTSMYLCASSLVGNNQPQHFGDGTRLSIL.

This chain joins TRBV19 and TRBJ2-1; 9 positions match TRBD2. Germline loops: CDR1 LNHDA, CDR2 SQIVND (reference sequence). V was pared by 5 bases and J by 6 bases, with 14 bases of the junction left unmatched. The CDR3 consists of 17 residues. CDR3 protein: CASSSTSGPLEGNEQFF. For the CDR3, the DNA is TGTGCCAGTAGTTCCACTAGCGGGCCCCTTGAGGGCAATGAGCAGTTCTTC.

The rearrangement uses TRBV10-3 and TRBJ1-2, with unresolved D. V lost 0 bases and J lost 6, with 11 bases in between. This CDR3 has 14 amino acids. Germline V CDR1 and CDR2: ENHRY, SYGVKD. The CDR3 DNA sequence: TGTGCCATCAGTGAGTCGAACTCCCCGCATGGCTACACCTTC. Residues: CAISESNSPHGYTF.